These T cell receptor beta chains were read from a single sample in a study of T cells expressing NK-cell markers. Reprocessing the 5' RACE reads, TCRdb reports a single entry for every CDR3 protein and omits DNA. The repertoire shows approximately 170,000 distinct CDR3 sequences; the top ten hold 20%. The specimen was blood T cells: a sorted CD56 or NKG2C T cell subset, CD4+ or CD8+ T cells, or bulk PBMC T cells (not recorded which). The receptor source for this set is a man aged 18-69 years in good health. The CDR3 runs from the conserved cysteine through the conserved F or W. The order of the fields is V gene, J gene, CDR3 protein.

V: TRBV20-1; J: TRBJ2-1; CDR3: CSARRREFEQFF
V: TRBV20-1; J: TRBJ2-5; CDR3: CSARVGPVGSVGQETQYF
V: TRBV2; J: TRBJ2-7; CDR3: CASSEGPGGGASYEQYF
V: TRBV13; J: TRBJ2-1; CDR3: CASSLGALAGGEQFF
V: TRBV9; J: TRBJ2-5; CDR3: CASSSGTSGAGETQYF
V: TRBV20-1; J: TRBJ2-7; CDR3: CSARERPGTASSYEQYF
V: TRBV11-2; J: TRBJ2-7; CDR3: CASSSTGTATYEQYF
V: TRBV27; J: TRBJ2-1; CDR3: CASSPPPGTGASNEQFF
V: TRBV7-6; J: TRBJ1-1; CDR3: CASSLSERTEAFF
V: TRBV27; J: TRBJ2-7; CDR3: CASSFGLAESQYF
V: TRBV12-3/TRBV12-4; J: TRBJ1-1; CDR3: CASTPAVNTEAFF
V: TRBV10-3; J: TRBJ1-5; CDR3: CAISESTDRVGQPQHF
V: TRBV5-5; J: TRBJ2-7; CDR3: CASSPSGGVSYEQYF
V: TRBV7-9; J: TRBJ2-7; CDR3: CASSRTGDPLYEQYF
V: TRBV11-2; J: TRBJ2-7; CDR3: CDSSSGVGQGAYEQYF
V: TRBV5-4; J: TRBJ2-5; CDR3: CASSSPWKGGPQETQYF
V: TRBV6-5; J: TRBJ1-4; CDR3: CASSYGAEGTATNEKLFF
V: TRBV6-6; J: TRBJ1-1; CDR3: CASSPGGFTEAFF
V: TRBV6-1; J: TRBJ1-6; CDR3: CASSDRQILSSPLHF
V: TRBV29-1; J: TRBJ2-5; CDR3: CSVEDLRGTDQETQYF
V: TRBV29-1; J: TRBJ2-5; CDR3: CSVELGLAKETQYF
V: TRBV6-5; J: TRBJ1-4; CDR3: CASSYGGQEQATNEKLFF
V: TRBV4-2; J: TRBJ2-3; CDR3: CASSQVARGVADTQYF
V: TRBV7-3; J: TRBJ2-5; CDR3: CASSLGVWRGGGQETQYF
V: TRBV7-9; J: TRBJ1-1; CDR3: CASSFGGLEAFF
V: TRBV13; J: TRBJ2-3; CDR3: CASSQSGTGYDTQYF
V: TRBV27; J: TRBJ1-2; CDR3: CAGSDREYGYTF
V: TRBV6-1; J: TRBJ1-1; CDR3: CASSQYGAALNTEAFF
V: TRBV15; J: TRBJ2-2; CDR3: CATSREGKGTGELFF
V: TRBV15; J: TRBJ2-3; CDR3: CATSSQSTKQGFYTQYF
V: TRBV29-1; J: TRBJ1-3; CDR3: CSVVFGNTIYF
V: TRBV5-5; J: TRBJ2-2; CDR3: CASSLETGETGELFF
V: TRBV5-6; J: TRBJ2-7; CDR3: CASSSIGYEQYF
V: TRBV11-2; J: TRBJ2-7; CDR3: CASSSRPEQYF
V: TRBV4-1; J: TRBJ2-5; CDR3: CASSIRTGTKETQYF
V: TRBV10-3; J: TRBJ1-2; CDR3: CAISEPTTANYGYTF
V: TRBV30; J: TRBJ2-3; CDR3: CAWNGLAGLLPPDTQYF
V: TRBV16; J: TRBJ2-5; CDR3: CASSQSEEATQYF
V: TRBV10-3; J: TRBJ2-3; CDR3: CAISEAEGLGTDTQYF
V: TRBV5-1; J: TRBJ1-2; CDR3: CASSTKYGYTF
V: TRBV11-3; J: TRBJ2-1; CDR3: CASSLGSPLGNEQFF
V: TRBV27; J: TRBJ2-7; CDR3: CASSLSGTSGFYEQYF
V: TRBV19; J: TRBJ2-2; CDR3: CASSIVQGGTGELFF
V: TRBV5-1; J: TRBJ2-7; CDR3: CASSLATGPTYEQYF
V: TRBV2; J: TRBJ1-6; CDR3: CASSERSTGYYSPLHF
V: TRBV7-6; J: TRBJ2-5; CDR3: CASSFPGLAGETQYF
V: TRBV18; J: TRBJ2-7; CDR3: CASSDLGTSANYEQYF
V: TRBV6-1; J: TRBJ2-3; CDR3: CASSPLGSSTDTQYF
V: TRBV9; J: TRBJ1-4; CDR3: CASSEGSGGSEKLFF
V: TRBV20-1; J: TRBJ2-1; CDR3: CSAIARGGSYNEQFF